This TCR beta chain was recorded in a study of blood T cell repertoires in COVID-19. Across the study: Sites in the United States, Italy and Spain provided acute and convalescent COVID-19 samples. Nucleic acid was either cDNA or gDNA, and it came from T cells, B-cell-depleted T cells, or PBMCs.

As originally analysed: Estimation of nucleated cell counts was performed using reference gene primer amplification. TCRdb's table, derived via immunoSEQ multiplex PCR, lists solely in-frame clones and lacks some. The DNA was the basis for D and trimming; V, J and clone size are from that table. This repertoire shows roughly 100,000 clones, about 86% found once; its top ten account for about 3.6%. Germline V CDR1 and CDR2: SGHDN, FVKESK. The CDR3 consists of 18 residues. Trimming removed 4 bases at V and 7 bases at J, with 25 bases between. The clonotype was recovered from a woman older than 75 with active or convalescent COVID-19. Specimen: peripheral blood. This chain links TRBV14 with TRBJ1-4; a possible D gene is TRBD1 (6 bases). Written as DNA, the CDR3 is TGTGCCAGCAGCCCCTACTCCTCCGGGACAACACGGACTGAAAAACTGTTTTTT. Protein sequence: CASSPYSSGTTRTEKLFF.